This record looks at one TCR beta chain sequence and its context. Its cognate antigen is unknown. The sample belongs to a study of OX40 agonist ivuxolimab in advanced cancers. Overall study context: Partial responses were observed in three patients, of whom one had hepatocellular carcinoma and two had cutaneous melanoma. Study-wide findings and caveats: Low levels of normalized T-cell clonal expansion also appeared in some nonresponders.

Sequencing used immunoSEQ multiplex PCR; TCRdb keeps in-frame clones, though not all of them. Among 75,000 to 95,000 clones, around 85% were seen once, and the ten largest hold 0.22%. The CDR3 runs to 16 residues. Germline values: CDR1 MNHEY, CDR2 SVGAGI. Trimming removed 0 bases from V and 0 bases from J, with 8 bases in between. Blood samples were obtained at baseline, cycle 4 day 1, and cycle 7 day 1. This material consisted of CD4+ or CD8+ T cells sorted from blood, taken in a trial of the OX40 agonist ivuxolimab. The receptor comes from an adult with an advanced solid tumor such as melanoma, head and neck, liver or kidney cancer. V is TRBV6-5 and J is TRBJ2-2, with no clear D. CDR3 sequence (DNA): TGTGCCAGCAGTTACTCTGGGCCCGCGAACACCGGGGAGCTGTTTTTT. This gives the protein CASSYSGPANTGELFF.